This T cell receptor (beta chain) emerged from a study of cytomegalovirus exposure and HLA in healthy donors. Researchers ran the PCR with 60 Vbeta and 13 Jbeta primers. Generated by immunoSEQ multiplex PCR, the TCRdb table keeps only in-frame clones and is missing some. The data contain some 89,000 clones, nearly 80% of them singletons. CDR1 and CDR2 (germline): SGHDT, YYEEEE. This CDR3 has 15 residues. The junction had 2 bases not matched to a gene; V was cut back by 4 bases and J by 6 bases. The sequence was collected from a woman aged 35 to 49 in good health and CMV-seropositive. Sample: PBMCs. The chain recombines TRBV5-6 with TRBJ2-3, with 16 bases lining up with TRBD2. As DNA, the CDR3 is TGTGCCAGCAGCGGGGGACTAGCGGGAGGGGATACGCAGTATTTT. Amino acid sequence: CASSGGLAGGDTQYF.